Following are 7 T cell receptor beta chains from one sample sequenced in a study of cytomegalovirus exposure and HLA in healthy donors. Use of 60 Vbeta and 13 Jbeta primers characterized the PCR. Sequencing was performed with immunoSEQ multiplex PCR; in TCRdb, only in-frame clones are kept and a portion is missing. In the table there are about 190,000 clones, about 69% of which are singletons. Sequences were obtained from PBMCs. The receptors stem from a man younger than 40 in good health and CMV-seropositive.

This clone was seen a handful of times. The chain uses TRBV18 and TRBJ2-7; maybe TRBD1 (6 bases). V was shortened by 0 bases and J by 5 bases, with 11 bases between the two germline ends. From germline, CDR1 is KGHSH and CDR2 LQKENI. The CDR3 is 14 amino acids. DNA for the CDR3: TGTGCCAGCTCACCACCGCCAGGGGCCCACGAGCAGTACTTC. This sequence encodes CASSPPPGAHEQYF.

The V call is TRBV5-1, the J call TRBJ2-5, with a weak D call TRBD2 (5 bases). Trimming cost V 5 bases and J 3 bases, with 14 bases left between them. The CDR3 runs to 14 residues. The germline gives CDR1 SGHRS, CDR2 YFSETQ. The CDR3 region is CASSTLVGEETQYF. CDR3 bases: TGCGCCAGCAGTACCCTAGTCGGGGAAGAGACCCAGTACTTC.

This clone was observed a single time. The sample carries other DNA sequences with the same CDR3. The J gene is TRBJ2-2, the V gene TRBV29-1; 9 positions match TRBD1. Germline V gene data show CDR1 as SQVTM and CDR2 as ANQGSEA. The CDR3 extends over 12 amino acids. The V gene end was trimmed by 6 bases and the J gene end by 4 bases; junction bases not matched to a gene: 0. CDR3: CSVDRGTGELFF. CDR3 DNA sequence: TGCAGCGTGGACAGGGGCACCGGGGAGCTGTTTTTT.

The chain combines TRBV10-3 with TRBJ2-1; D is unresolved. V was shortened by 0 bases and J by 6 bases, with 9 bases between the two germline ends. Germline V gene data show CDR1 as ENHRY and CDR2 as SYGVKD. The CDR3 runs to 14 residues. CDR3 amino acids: CAISESDTPNEQFF. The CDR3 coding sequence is TGTGCCATCAGTGAGTCAGACACTCCCAATGAGCAGTTCTTC.

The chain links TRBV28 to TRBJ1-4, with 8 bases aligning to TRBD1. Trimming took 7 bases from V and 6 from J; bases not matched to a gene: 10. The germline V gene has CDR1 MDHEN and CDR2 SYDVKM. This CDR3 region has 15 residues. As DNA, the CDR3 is TGTGCCAGCATCTCGTGGCAGGGGGCGTATGAAAAACTGTTTTTT. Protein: CASISWQGAYEKLFF.

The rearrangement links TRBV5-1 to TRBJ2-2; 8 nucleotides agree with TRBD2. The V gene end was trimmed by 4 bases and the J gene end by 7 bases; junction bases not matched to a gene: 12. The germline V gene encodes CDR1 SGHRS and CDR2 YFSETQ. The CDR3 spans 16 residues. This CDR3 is CASSHRTGTSGGELFF. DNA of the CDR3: TGCGCCAGCAGCCACAGAACCGGGACTAGTGGCGGGGAGCTGTTTTTT.

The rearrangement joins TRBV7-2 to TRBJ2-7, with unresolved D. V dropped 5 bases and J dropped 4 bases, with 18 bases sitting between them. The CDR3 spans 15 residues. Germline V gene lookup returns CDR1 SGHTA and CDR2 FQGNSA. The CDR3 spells CASSPPGWRTYEQYF. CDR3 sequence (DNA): TGTGCCAGCAGCCCCCCCGGCTGGAGAACTTACGAGCAGTACTTC.